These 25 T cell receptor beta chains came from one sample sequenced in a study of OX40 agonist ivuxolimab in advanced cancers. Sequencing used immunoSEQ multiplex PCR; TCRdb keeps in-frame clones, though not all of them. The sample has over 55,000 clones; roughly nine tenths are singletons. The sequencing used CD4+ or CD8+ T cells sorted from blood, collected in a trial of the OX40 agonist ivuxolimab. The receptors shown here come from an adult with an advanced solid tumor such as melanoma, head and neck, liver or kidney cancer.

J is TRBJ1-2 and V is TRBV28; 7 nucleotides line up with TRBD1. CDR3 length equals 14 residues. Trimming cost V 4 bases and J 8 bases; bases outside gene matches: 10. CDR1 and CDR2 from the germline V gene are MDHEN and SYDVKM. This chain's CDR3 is CASSSKQGTRGYTF. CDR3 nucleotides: TGTGCCAGCAGTTCCAAACAGGGGACGCGCGGCTACACCTTC.

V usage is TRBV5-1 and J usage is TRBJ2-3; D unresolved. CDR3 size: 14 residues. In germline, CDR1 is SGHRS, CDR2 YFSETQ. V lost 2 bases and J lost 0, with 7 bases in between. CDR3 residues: CASSLMYSTDTQYF. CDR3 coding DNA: TGCGCCAGCAGCTTAATGTATAGCACAGATACGCAGTATTTT.

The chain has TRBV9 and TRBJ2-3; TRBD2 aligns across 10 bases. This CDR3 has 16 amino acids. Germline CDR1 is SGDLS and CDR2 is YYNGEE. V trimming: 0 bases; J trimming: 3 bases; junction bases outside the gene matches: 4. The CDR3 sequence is CASSVDGSGRTDTQYF. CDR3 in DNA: TGTGCCAGCAGCGTAGATGGTAGCGGGAGGACAGATACGCAGTATTTT.

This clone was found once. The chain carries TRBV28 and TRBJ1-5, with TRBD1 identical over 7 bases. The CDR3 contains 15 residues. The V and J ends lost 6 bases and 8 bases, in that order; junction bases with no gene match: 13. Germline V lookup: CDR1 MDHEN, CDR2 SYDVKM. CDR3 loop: CASSPTGRGREPQHF. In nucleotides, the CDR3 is TGTGCCAGCAGCCCGACAGGGAGGGGGAGAGAGCCCCAGCATTTT.

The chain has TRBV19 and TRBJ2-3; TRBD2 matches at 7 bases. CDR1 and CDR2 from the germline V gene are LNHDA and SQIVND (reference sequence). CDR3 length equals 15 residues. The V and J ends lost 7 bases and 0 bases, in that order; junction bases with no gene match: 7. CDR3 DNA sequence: TGTGCCAGTAAACCAGCGGGACGAAGCACAGATACGCAGTATTTT. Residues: CASKPAGRSTDTQYF.

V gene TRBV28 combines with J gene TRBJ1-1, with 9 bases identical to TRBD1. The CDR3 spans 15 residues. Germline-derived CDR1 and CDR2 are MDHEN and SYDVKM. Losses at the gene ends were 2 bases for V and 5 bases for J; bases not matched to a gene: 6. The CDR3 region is CASSLAGTGNTEAFF. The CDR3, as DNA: TGTGCCAGCAGTTTAGCCGGGACAGGGAATACTGAAGCTTTCTTT.

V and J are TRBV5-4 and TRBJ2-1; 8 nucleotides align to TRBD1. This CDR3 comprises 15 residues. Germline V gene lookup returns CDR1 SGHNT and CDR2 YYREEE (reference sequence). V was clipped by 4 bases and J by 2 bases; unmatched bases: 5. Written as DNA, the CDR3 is TGTGCCAGCAGCCACCGGGACAGGACCTACAATGAGCAGTTCTTC. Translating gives CASSHRDRTYNEQFF.

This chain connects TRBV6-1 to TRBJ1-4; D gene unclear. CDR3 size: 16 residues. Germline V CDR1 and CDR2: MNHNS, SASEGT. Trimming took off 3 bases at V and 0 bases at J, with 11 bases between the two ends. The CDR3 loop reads CASSDQWPATNEKLFF. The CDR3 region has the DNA TGTGCCAGCAGTGACCAATGGCCTGCAACTAATGAAAAACTGTTTTTT.

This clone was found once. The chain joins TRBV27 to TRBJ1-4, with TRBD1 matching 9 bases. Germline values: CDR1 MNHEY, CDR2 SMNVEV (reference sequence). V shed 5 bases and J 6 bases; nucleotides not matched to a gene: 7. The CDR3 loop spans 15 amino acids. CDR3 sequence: CASSQPGQGDEKLFF. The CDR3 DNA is TGTGCCAGCAGTCAACCGGGACAGGGTGATGAAAAACTGTTTTTT.

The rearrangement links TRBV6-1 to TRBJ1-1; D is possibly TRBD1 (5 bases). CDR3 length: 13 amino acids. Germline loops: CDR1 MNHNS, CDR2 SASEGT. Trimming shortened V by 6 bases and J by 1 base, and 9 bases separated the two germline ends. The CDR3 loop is CASRRGGNTEAFF. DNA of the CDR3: TGTGCCAGCAGAAGGGGAGGGAACACTGAAGCTTTCTTT.

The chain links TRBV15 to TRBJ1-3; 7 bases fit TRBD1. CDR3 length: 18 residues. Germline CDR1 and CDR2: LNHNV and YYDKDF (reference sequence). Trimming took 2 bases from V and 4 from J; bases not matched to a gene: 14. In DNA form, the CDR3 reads TGTGCCACCAGCAGATGGGGGGACAGCACCTTCTTCGGAAACACCATATATTTT. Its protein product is CATSRWGDSTFFGNTIYF.

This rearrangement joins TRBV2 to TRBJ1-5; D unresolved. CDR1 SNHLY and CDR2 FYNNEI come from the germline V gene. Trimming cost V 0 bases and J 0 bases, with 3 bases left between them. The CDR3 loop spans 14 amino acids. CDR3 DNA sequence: TGTGCCAGCAGTGAAGCAGATAGCAATCAGCCCCAGCATTTT. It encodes CASSEADSNQPQHF.

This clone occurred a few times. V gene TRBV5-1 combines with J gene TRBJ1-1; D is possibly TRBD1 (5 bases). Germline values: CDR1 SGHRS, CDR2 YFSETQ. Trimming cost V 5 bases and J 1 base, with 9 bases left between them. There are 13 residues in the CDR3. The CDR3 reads CASSSQANTEAFF. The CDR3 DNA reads TGCGCCAGCAGTTCACAGGCGAACACTGAAGCTTTCTTT.

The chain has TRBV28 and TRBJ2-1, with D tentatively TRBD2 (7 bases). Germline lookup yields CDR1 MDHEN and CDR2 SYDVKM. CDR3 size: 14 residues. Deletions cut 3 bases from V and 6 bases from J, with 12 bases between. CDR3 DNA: TGTGCCAGCAGTTTGGGGGGGCTTATCAATGAGCAGTTCTTC. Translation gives CASSLGGLINEQFF. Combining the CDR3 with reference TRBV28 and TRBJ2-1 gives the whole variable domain DVKVTQSSRYLVKRTGEKVFLECVQDMDHENMFWYRQDPGLGLRLIYFSYDVKMKEKGDIPEGYSVSREKKERFSLILESASTNQTSMYLCASSLGGLINEQFFGPGTRLTVL.

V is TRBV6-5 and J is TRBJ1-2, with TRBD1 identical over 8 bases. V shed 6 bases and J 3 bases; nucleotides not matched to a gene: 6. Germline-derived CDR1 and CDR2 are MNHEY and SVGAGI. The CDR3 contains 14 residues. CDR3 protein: CASSSDRDHYGYTF. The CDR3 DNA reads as TGTGCCAGCAGCTCGGACAGGGACCACTATGGCTACACCTTC.

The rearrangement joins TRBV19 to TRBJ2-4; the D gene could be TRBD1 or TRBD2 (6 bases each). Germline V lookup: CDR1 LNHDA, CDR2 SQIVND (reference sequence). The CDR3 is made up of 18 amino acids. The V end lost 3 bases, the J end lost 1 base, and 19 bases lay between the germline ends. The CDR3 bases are TGTGCCAGTAGTATGAGGGGGACTCGCGGTTTGGCCAAAAACATTCAGTACTTC. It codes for CASSMRGTRGLAKNIQYF.

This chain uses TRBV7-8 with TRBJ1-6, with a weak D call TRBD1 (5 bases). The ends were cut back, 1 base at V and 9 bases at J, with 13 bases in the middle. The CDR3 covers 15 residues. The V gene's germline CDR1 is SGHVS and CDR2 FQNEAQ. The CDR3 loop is CASSLELGGISPLHF. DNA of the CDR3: TGTGCCAGCAGCTTAGAACTGGGGGGAATTTCACCCCTCCACTTT. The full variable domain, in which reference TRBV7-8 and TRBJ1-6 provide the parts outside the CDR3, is GAGVSQSPRYKVAKRGQDVALRCDPISGHVSLFWYQQALGQGPEFLTYFQNEAQLDKSGLPSDRFFAERPEGSVSTLKIQRTQQEDSAVYLCASSLELGGISPLHFGNGTRLTVT.

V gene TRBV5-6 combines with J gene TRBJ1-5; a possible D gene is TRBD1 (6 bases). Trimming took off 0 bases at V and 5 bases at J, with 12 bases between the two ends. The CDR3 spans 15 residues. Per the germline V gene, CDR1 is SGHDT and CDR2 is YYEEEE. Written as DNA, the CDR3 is TGTGCCAGCAGCTTGGGCACAGGGCTCGATCAGCCCCAGCATTTT. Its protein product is CASSLGTGLDQPQHF.

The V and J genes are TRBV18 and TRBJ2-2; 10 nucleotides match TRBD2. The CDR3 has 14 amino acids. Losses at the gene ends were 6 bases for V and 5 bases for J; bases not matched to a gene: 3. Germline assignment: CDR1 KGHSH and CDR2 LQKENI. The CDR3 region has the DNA TGTGCCAGCTCCCTTAGCGGGAGGACCGGGGAGCTGTTTTTT. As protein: CASSLSGRTGELFF.

CDR3 DNA: TGTGCCAGCAGTTTGGGAGGCTTGCAGGGGGACTATGGCTACACCTTC. It encodes CASSLGGLQGDYGYTF. V is TRBV28 and J is TRBJ1-2; the match to TRBD1 covers 7 bases. Losses at the gene ends were 3 bases for V and 3 bases for J; bases not matched to a gene: 10. The germline gives CDR1 MDHEN, CDR2 SYDVKM. There are 16 residues in the CDR3.

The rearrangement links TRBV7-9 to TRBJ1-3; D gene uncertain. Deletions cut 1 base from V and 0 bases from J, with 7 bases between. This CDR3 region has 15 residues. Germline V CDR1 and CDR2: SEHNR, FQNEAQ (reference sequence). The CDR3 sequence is CASSLVAISGNTIYF. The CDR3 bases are TGTGCCAGCAGCTTAGTTGCCATCTCTGGAAACACCATATATTTT.

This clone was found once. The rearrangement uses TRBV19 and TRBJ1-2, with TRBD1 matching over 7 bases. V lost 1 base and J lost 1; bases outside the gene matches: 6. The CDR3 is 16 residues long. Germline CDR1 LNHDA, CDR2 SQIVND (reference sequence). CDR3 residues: CASSIASTGLNYGYTF. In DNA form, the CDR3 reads TGTGCCAGTAGTATAGCCTCGACAGGGCTTAACTATGGCTACACCTTC.

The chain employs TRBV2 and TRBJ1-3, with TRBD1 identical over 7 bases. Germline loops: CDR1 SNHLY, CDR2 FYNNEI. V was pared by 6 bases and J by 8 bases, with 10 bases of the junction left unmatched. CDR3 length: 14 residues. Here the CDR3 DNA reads TGTGCCAGCAGACGTACAGGGGTCTCAGACACCATATATTTT. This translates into CASRRTGVSDTIYF.

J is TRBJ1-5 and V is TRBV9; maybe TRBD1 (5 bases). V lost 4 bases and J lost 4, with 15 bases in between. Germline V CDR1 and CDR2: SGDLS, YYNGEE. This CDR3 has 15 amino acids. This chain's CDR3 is CASSSQGAANQPQHF. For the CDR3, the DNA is TGTGCCAGCAGCTCACAAGGGGCAGCGAATCAGCCCCAGCATTTT.

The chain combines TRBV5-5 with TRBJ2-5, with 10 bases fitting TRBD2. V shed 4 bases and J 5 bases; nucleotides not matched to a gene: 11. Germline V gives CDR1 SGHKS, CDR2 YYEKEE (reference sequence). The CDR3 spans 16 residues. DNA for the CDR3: TGTGCCAGCAGCCCGGGTCTAGCGGGAGCCCGGGAGACCCAGTACTTC. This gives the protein CASSPGLAGARETQYF.